This T cell receptor (beta chain) appears in the sequencing data of a study of beta chain features in type 1 diabetes. This clone has just a few counts. Its antigen remains unidentified. Findings and limits, study-wide: Fewer insertions but more deletions were seen at VDJ junctions in type 1 diabetes patients.

Every bit of the isolated RNA underwent reverse transcription, so sequencing read expressed TCRB transcripts. Sequenced by immunoSEQ multiplex PCR; TCRdb stores in-frame clones only, minus some. The sample carries about 140,000 clones, roughly 10% recorded once. There was one heparinised blood draw per donor, averaging about 100 mL. Central memory, naive, regulatory and stem cell-like memory CD4+ cells were sorted by CD45RO/CCR7/CD25/CD127/CD95/CD27. This sequence was found in a woman between 40 and 50 years old in good health. The sequenced material came from central memory CD4+ T cells from blood.

CDR3 coding DNA: TGTGCCAGCAGTACAGGGCCCTTTGGGGAGACCCAGTACTTC. As protein: CASSTGPFGETQYF. The genes are TRBV7-2 and TRBJ2-5, with a possible D match to TRBD1 (6 bases). The CDR3 runs to 14 residues. Germline V lookup: CDR1 SGHTA, CDR2 FQGNSA. Deletions cut 6 bases from V and 5 bases from J, with 16 bases between.